This T cell receptor (beta chain) was retrieved from a study of blood T cell repertoires in COVID-19. As for the study in general: Both acute and convalescent COVID-19 samples were obtained from the United States, Italy and Spain. From T cells, B-cell-depleted T cells, or PBMCs came the material, which was cDNA or gDNA.

V was clipped by 3 bases and J by 2 bases; unmatched bases: 7. Germline lookup yields CDR1 KGHSH and CDR2 LQKENI. The CDR3 contains 17 residues. There are a few counts of this clone. Source study methods: Nucleated cell counts were estimated from reference gene primer amplification. Libraries were prepared by immunoSEQ multiplex PCR; TCRdb keeps only in-frame clonotypes and omits some of them. V and J calls and clone size are copied from that table; D and trimming were computed from the DNA. The sample includes 60,000 or so clones, less than 90% of them seen just once. Sequenced: peripheral blood. V usage is TRBV18 and J usage is TRBJ1-2, with 12 bases fitting TRBD1. The TCR sequence derives from a woman between 65 and 79 years old with active COVID-19. The CDR3 protein is CASSPTGTGGANYGYTF. Here the CDR3 DNA reads TGTGCCAGCTCACCCACCGGGACAGGGGGCGCGAACTATGGCTACACCTTC.